This T cell receptor (beta chain) was identified during a study of blood T cell repertoires in COVID-19. Looking at the study overall: The cDNA or gDNA used as material had been derived from T cells, B-cell-depleted T cells, or PBMCs.

V lost 3 bases and J lost 16, with 16 bases in between. Per the germline V gene, CDR1 is SGHTA and CDR2 is FQGNSA. CDR3 length: 13 residues. Per the authors' pipeline: Researchers report that nucleated cell counts were estimated from reference gene primer amplification. Clones were sequenced by immunoSEQ multiplex PCR, and TCRdb holds only the in-frame ones, with some missing. V, J and clone size reflect that table, while D and trimming were determined from the DNA. Of approximately 88,000 clones listed, roughly 80% were seen once; the top ten hold 15% to 20%. The source is a woman older than 75 with acute or convalescent COVID-19. V and J are TRBV7-2 and TRBJ1-6, with D unclear. The specimen sequenced was peripheral blood. CDR3 sequence: CASSFYARKELHF. As DNA, the CDR3 is TGTGCCAGCAGCTTTTACGCGCGGAAGGAACTCCACTTT.